Shown below are 19 T cell receptor beta chains from a single sample sequenced in a study of blood T cell repertoires in COVID-19. Only in-frame clones appear in the TCRdb table, and some are missing; sequencing was by immunoSEQ multiplex PCR. The sample includes fewer than 90,000 clones, about 80% of them seen just once. Sequenced sample: peripheral blood. These receptors were obtained from a man aged 50 or older with acute or convalescent COVID-19.

This chain links TRBV5-1 with TRBJ2-2, with 11 positions matching TRBD1. The germline V gene has CDR1 SGHRS and CDR2 YFSETQ. The CDR3 extends over 15 amino acids. Germline trimming cut 3 bases from V and 4 bases from J; bases unmatched to any gene: 2. The CDR3 DNA sequence: TGCGCCAGCAGCTGGGGACAGGGGGGCACCGGGGAGCTGTTTTTT. Its translation is CASSWGQGGTGELFF.

The chain employs TRBV7-2 and TRBJ2-7, with 8 bases matching TRBD2. V lost 0 bases, J lost 3 bases, and 4 bases stayed unmatched. This CDR3 is 15 amino acids long. CDR1 SGHTA and CDR2 FQGNSA come from the germline V gene. The CDR3 DNA is TGTGCCAGCAGCTTAGCCCCTAGCGGGTACTACGAGCAGTACTTC. Its protein product is CASSLAPSGYYEQYF.

The CDR3 DNA follows: TGCGCCAGCCGGGACTCTAATTCACCCCTCCACTTT. It specifies CASRDSNSPLHF. The rearrangement uses TRBV5-1 and TRBJ1-6; a possible D gene is TRBD1 (5 bases). This CDR3 is built from 12 residues. CDR1 and CDR2 from the germline V gene are SGHRS and YFSETQ. Trimming stripped 7 bases from V and 6 bases from J, with 8 bases between.

This chain connects TRBV29-1 to TRBJ1-2; TRBD1 agrees at 8 bases. The CDR3 has 13 residues. V shed 2 bases, J shed 3 bases, and the junction held 2 bases outside the gene matches. Germline CDR1 and CDR2: SQVTM and ANQGSEA. CDR3 in amino acids: CSVELQGDYGYTF. Written as DNA, the CDR3 is TGCAGCGTTGAATTACAGGGGGACTATGGCTACACCTTC. Filled out from reference TRBV29-1 and TRBJ1-2, the complete variable domain reads SAVISQKPSRDICQRGTSLTIQCQVDSQVTMMFWYRQQPGQSLTLIATANQGSEATYESGFVIDKFPISRPNLTFSTLTVSNMSPEDSSIYLCSVELQGDYGYTFGSGTRLTVV.

This chain joins TRBV6-6 and TRBJ1-3; the D gene is possibly TRBD1 (6 bases). The V gene lost 5 bases and the J gene lost 0 bases, with 17 bases spanning the gap. The CDR3 extends over 17 amino acids. Germline loops: CDR1 MNHNY, CDR2 SVGAGI (reference sequence). The CDR3 here is CASSPSRDTFSGNTIYF. The CDR3 coding sequence is TGTGCCAGCAGTCCCTCTCGGGACACATTCTCTGGAAACACCATATATTTT.

The chain employs TRBV29-1 and TRBJ1-3, with D uncertain. CDR3 size: 13 residues. V dropped 2 bases and J dropped 0 bases, with 5 bases sitting between them. Germline V gene lookup returns CDR1 SQVTM and CDR2 ANQGSEA. The CDR3 sequence is CSVERDSGNTIYF. The CDR3 nucleotides read TGCAGCGTTGAACGGGACTCTGGAAACACCATATATTTT.

This clone was recorded once. The chain is built from TRBV29-1 and TRBJ1-5; D perhaps matches TRBD1 (6 bases). From germline, CDR1 is SQVTM and CDR2 ANQGSEA. Trimming stripped 4 bases from V and 2 bases from J, with 6 bases between. The CDR3 has 12 residues. The CDR3 coding sequence is TGCAGCGTTGGACAGGGCAATCAGCCCCAGCATTTT. This gives the protein CSVGQGNQPQHF.

This chain links TRBV3-1 (or the pseudogene TRBV3-2) with TRBJ1-1, with 8 bases matching TRBD1. V dropped 0 bases and J dropped 5; count of bases not matched to a gene: 5. The CDR3 extends over 15 amino acids. Germline V gives CDR1 LGHDT, CDR2 YNNKEL (reference sequence). CDR3 DNA sequence: TGTGCCAGCAGCCAAGACTCAGGGGGCCGAACTGAAGCTTTCTTT. It yields the protein CASSQDSGGRTEAFF.

This sequence joins TRBV6-2 or TRBV6-3 and TRBJ1-1, with 7 bases aligning to TRBD1. Germline V gene sequence: CDR1 MNHEY, CDR2 SVGEGT. Trimming at V came to 2 bases and at J to 7 bases, leaving 19 bases not matched to a gene. The CDR3 totals 18 residues. The CDR3 loop is CASSYTTGGMRAGGEAFF. For the CDR3, the DNA is TGTGCCAGCAGTTACACCACCGGGGGAATGAGAGCAGGGGGTGAAGCTTTCTTT.

V and J are TRBV28 and TRBJ1-2; possibly TRBD1 for D (5 bases). Deletions cut 9 bases from V and 2 bases from J, with 16 bases between. CDR1 and CDR2 from the germline V gene are MDHEN and SYDVKM. The CDR3 spans 14 residues. The CDR3 nucleotides are TGTGCCAGTCACTTGAAGGGGCGGAACTATGGCTACACCTTC. Translation gives CASHLKGRNYGYTF.

This chain uses TRBV28 with TRBJ1-2; D is perhaps TRBD1 (6 bases). The CDR3 is 15 amino acids. CDR1 and CDR2 from the germline V gene are MDHEN and SYDVKM. V shed 4 bases and J shed 3 bases, with 15 bases lying between them. The CDR3: CASSSPAGVDYGYTF. Here the CDR3 DNA reads TGTGCCAGCAGTTCCCCGGCAGGGGTTGACTATGGCTACACCTTC.

This sequence joins TRBV7-7 and TRBJ2-7, with 7 bases fitting TRBD1. Looked up from germline, CDR1 is SSHAT and CDR2 is FNYEAQ (reference sequence). J gave up 7 bases and V 1 base, and 7 bases lay outside the gene matches. The CDR3 has 14 residues. The CDR3 DNA reads as TGTGCCAGCAGCTTAGGAGGGGGCGTTGAAGAGCAGTACTTC. It specifies CASSLGGGVEEQYF.

The chain couples TRBV7-9 to TRBJ2-7; TRBD2 matches at 11 bases. CDR3 length: 15 residues. After removal of 4 bases from V and 5 bases from J, the junction contained 7 bases not matched to a gene. The germline V gene has CDR1 SEHNR and CDR2 FQNEAQ (reference sequence). The CDR3 coding sequence is TGTGCCAGCAGCTCCACTAGCGGGAGCCTCAACGAGCAGTACTTC. It codes for CASSSTSGSLNEQYF.

CDR3 sequence reads: CASSISTNYGYTF. For the CDR3, the DNA is TGTGCCAGTAGTATCTCCACAAACTATGGCTACACCTTC. This rearrangement joins TRBV19 to TRBJ1-2; D unresolved. CDR3 size: 13 residues. Trimming left V 3 bases short and J 2 bases short, with 7 bases between. From germline, CDR1 is LNHDA and CDR2 SQIVND (reference sequence).

The V gene is TRBV9, the J gene TRBJ2-3; TRBD2 matches at 8 bases. The ends lost 0 bases at V and 4 bases at J; junction bases unmatched: 4. The CDR3 runs to 15 residues. The V gene's germline CDR1 is SGDLS and CDR2 YYNGEE. CDR3 sequence: CASSVAGGQADTQYF. Written as DNA, the CDR3 is TGTGCCAGCAGCGTAGCGGGGGGGCAGGCAGATACGCAGTATTTT.

The rearrangement uses TRBV5-4 and TRBJ2-7, with D possibly TRBD1 on 6 matching bases. V was trimmed by 5 bases and J by 1 base, leaving 16 bases between them. Germline V gives CDR1 SGHNT, CDR2 YYREEE (reference sequence). This CDR3 has 15 amino acids. The CDR3 DNA is TGTGCCAGCAGGCCGATGCAACAGGGTTCCTACGAGCAGTACTTC. Its translation is CASRPMQQGSYEQYF.

J is TRBJ1-1 and V is TRBV6-5; D unclear. Per the germline V gene, CDR1 is MNHEY and CDR2 is SVGAGI. The CDR3 is 11 amino acids. Between the trimmed V and J ends, which lost 7 bases and 1 base, there was a span of 4 bases. The CDR3 DNA follows: TGTGCCAGCATTAGGAACACTGAAGCTTTCTTT. Translating gives CASIRNTEAFF.

The genes are TRBV4-3 and TRBJ2-5; 7 nucleotides match TRBD1. CDR1 LGHNA and CDR2 YSLEER come from the germline V gene. V gave up 0 bases and J gave up 5 bases; unmatched junction bases: 6. The CDR3 covers 15 residues. CDR3 coding DNA: TGCGCCAGCAGCCAAGAATGGTCCAGGGGGGAGACCCAGTACTTC. Amino acid sequence: CASSQEWSRGETQYF.

J is TRBJ1-4 and V is TRBV5-1, with D possibly matching TRBD1 (6 bases). Germline V gene lookup returns CDR1 SGHRS and CDR2 YFSETQ. The V end lost 4 bases, the J end lost 8 bases, and 12 bases lay between the germline ends. The CDR3 has 13 residues. As DNA, the CDR3 is TGCGCCAGCAGCGTCAGGGGACGGGAAAAACTGTTTTTT. Its protein is CASSVRGREKLFF.